One TCR beta chain is described in this entry. No antigen is known for it. The entry originates in a study of lymphopenia after photon versus proton radiotherapy. General study points: After lymphocyte nadir, photon-treated repertoires showed oligoclonal expansion, especially CD8+ Temra. Only patients who died were analyzed for survival; proton advantage is unproven. Photon-treated patients lost naive T cells and TCR diversity; proton-treated stayed stable.

This CDR3 comprises 14 residues. Germline V lookup: CDR1 SGHRS, CDR2 YFSETQ. The germline V and J ends were trimmed by 5 bases and 4 bases, with 15 bases remaining between them. The assay was immunoSEQ multiplex PCR, and TCRdb's table has in-frame clones only and misses some. The repertoire has about 160,000 clones, more than 85% of them found once; the top ten carry around 5%. The chain carries TRBV5-1 and TRBJ2-5; D remains ambiguous. The sequence was collected from a man in his fifties with gastric cancer. Source: peripheral blood, taken from a patient treated with photon-based radiotherapy. The CDR3 DNA follows: TGCGCCAGCAGACTCGGCCCTGTAGGAGAGACCCAGTACTTC. This codes for CASRLGPVGETQYF.